One sample yielded the 29 T cell receptor beta chains listed below, sequenced in a study of T cells in Graves' hyperthyroidism and ophthalmopathy. Amplified TCR beta CDR3 regions came from RNA transcripts. TCR CDR3 underwent first-round RT-PCR with the HTBI primer set. TCRdb redid the calling of the multiplex PCR reads with MiXCR, one entry per CDR3 protein. The profile shows some 490,000 distinct CDR3 sequences, roughly a sixth of them singletons. The sequenced sample was blood. All receptors come from a woman in her thirties with Graves' ophthalmopathy.

There are many counts of this clonotype. The V and J genes are TRBV24-1 and TRBJ1-2, with a tentative D call TRBD1 (6 bases). The CDR3 is made up of 15 amino acids. The V end lost 4 bases, the J end lost 1 base, and 12 bases lay between the germline ends. The germline V gene has CDR1 KGHDR and CDR2 SFDVKD. The CDR3 is CATSDTGQSNYGYTF. The CDR3 coding sequence is TGTGCCACCAGTGACACGGGACAAAGTAACTATGGCTACACCTTC.

This clonotype was counted a single time. This chain joins TRBV9 and TRBJ2-7; TRBD1 aligns across 7 bases. V trimming: 3 bases; J trimming: 2 bases; junction bases outside the gene matches: 14. The CDR3 loop spans 17 amino acids. CDR1 SGDLS and CDR2 YYNGEE come from the germline V gene. In nucleotides, the CDR3 is TGTGCCAGCAGCGGAAACCCGGGACAGTCCAGCCCCTACGAGCAGTACTTC. It translates to CASSGNPGQSSPYEQYF.

This clonotype appeared many times. V gene TRBV11-2 combines with J gene TRBJ2-1, with 7 nucleotides matching TRBD2. Trimming at V came to 7 bases and at J to 3 bases, leaving 12 bases not matched to a gene. The CDR3 loop spans 16 amino acids. Germline V gene lookup returns CDR1 SGHAT and CDR2 FQNNGV. The CDR3 spells CASTQSRTRHYNEQFF. The CDR3 DNA sequence: TGTGCCAGCACTCAAAGCAGGACTAGGCACTACAATGAGCAGTTCTTC. Combining the CDR3 with reference TRBV11-2 and TRBJ2-1 gives the whole variable domain EAGVAQSPRYKIIEKRQSVAFWCNPISGHATLYWYQQILGQGPKLLIQFQNNGVVDDSQLPKDRFSAERLKGVDSTLKIQPAKLEDSAVYLCASTQSRTRHYNEQFFGPGTRLTVL.

The table lists this clonotype with many counts. DNA for the CDR3: TGTGCCAGCAGTTTAGGGGGGTTTGGGGAGACCCAGTACTTC. Its translation is CASSLGGFGETQYF. The genes are TRBV28 and TRBJ2-5; D is possibly TRBD2 (6 bases). CDR1 and CDR2 (germline): MDHEN, SYDVKM. Trimming took off 2 bases at V and 5 bases at J, with 12 bases between the two ends. CDR3 size: 14 residues. Full variable domain (outside the CDR3, taken from reference TRBV28 and TRBJ2-5): DVKVTQSSRYLVKRTGEKVFLECVQDMDHENMFWYRQDPGLGLRLIYFSYDVKMKEKGDIPEGYSVSREKKERFSLILESASTNQTSMYLCASSLGGFGETQYFGPGTRLLVL.

In this sample, this clonotype turned up a few times. At one end, the junction sequence differs from germline, possibly due to a read error. CDR3 nucleotide sequence: TGTGCCAGCTCACCCCCCTCCTACGATGAGCAGTTCTTC. Protein sequence: CASSPPSYDEQFF. The rearrangement uses TRBV18 and TRBJ2-1; D is uncertain. Germline V lookup: CDR1 KGHSH, CDR2 LQKENI. This CDR3 has 13 residues.

This CDR3 reads CASSFPLLLAGGSYNEQFF. The CDR3 coding sequence is TGTGCCAGCAGTTTCCCTCTCCTACTAGCGGGAGGGAGCTACAATGAGCAGTTCTTC. The V gene is TRBV12-3 or TRBV12-4, the J gene TRBJ2-1; 13 bases are shared with TRBD2. V lost 3 bases, J lost 3 bases, and 11 bases stayed unmatched. This CDR3 is built from 19 residues.

This clonotype appeared a few times. The V and J genes are TRBV11-2 and TRBJ1-4; 7 bases match TRBD1. The trim removed 5 bases at V and 3 bases at J, leaving 6 bases unmatched. The germline V gene has CDR1 SGHAT and CDR2 FQNNGV. The CDR3 contains 15 residues. The CDR3 sequence is CASSPGGTANEKLFF. The CDR3 nucleotides read TGTGCCAGCAGCCCTGGAGGGACAGCTAATGAAAAACTGTTTTTT. Variable domain in full (rest from reference TRBV11-2 and TRBJ1-4): EAGVAQSPRYKIIEKRQSVAFWCNPISGHATLYWYQQILGQGPKLLIQFQNNGVVDDSQLPKDRFSAERLKGVDSTLKIQPAKLEDSAVYLCASSPGGTANEKLFFGSGTQLSVL.

The V gene is TRBV27, the J gene TRBJ1-6, with TRBD1 identical over 9 bases. The CDR3 has 15 residues. Losses at the gene ends were 5 bases for V and 7 bases for J; bases not matched to a gene: 6. Germline V gene lookup returns CDR1 MNHEY and CDR2 SMNVEV (reference sequence). Here the CDR3 DNA reads TGTGCCAGCAGTCCCCTGGGACAGGGAAATTCACCCCTCCACTTT. This encodes CASSPLGQGNSPLHF.

In its sample, this clonotype was seen a few times. The chain carries TRBV7-2 and TRBJ2-5; 9 nucleotides match TRBD1. This CDR3 has 16 amino acids. Per germline, CDR1 SGHTA and CDR2 FQGNSA. Trimming cost V 5 bases and J 5 bases; bases outside gene matches: 12. CDR3 sequence (DNA): TGTGCCAGCAGCCCTCGGACAGGGGAGGCCTTGGAGACCCAGTACTTC. Translation gives CASSPRTGEALETQYF.

In its sample, this clonotype was seen a few times. The chain uses TRBV6-1 and TRBJ2-5, with 8 bases aligning to TRBD1. Germline values: CDR1 MNHNS, CDR2 SASEGT. The CDR3 spans 14 residues. V lost 11 bases and J lost 5; bases outside the gene matches: 13. The DNA for the CDR3 is TGTGCCGCCAGGGGGCACGGTACCGGTGAGACCCAGTACTTC. It codes for CAARGHGTGETQYF.

The chain is built from TRBV19 and TRBJ2-1; 9 bases agree with TRBD2. This CDR3 has 14 residues. Per germline, CDR1 LNHDA and CDR2 SQIVND (reference sequence). The J segment lost 5 bases and the V segment lost 5 bases, leaving 4 bases of the junction unmatched. CDR3 DNA: TGTGCCAGTAGTCGACTAGCGGCCCACAATGAGCAGTTCTTC. As protein: CASSRLAAHNEQFF.

This clonotype has a count of ten or more. This chain links TRBV7-2 with TRBJ1-2; D is undetermined. This CDR3 is built from 15 residues. V shed 4 bases and J shed 3 bases, with 15 bases lying between them. The germline CDR1 and CDR2 sequences are SGHTA and FQGNSA. The CDR3 DNA follows: TGTGCCAGCAGCTCCTCCTGGGCAGGTGACTATGGCTACACCTTC. Translated, it gives CASSSSWAGDYGYTF.

This clonotype was observed a few times. This sequence joins TRBV7-9 and TRBJ2-7; unclear D gene. The CDR3 consists of 13 residues. Germline loops: CDR1 SEHNR, CDR2 FQNEAQ (reference sequence). V was cut by 6 bases and J by 3 bases, with 12 bases left in between. CDR3 protein: CASSHRHHYEQYF. The CDR3 coding sequence is TGTGCCAGCAGTCATCGACACCACTACGAGCAGTACTTC.

The chain uses TRBV5-4 and TRBJ2-3; 7 nucleotides agree with TRBD2. Germline V gene data show CDR1 as SGHNT and CDR2 as YYREEE (reference sequence). The CDR3 has 14 residues. Losses at the gene ends were 4 bases for V and 0 bases for J; bases not matched to a gene: 2. CDR3 coding DNA: TGTGCCAGCAGCCAGCGGGGAAGCACAGATACGCAGTATTTT. It codes for CASSQRGSTDTQYF.

This clonotype was counted between two and nine times. V and J are TRBV7-9 and TRBJ1-4; 7 bases agree with TRBD1. The CDR3 loop spans 18 amino acids. J gave up 4 bases and V 5 bases, and 16 bases lay outside the gene matches. Germline-derived CDR1 and CDR2 are SEHNR and FQNEAQ (reference sequence). The CDR3 loop is CASSPHLGQPIVNEKLFF. DNA for the CDR3: TGTGCCAGCAGCCCCCACTTGGGACAGCCAATTGTTAATGAAAAACTGTTTTTT. Based on the CDR3 plus reference TRBV7-9 and TRBJ1-4, the full variable domain is DTGVSQNPRHKITKRGQNVTFRCDPISEHNRLYWYRQTLGQGPEFLTYFQNEAQLEKSRLLSDRFSAERPKGSFSTLEIQRTEQGDSAMYLCASSPHLGQPIVNEKLFFGSGTQLSVL.

The CDR3 nucleotides read TGTGCCAGCAGTAAGCTAGCGAACTCCTACAATGAGCAGTTCTTC. Translation gives CASSKLANSYNEQFF. The chain uses TRBV6-2 or TRBV6-3 and TRBJ2-1, with a possible D match to TRBD2 (6 bases). This CDR3 is built from 15 residues. Trimming removed 5 bases from V and 0 bases from J, with 11 bases in between. The germline V gene encodes CDR1 MNHEY and CDR2 SVGEGT.

The chain couples TRBV9 to TRBJ1-3; D is unclear. CDR1 and CDR2 from the germline V gene are SGDLS and YYNGEE. V was pared by 0 bases and J by 4 bases, with 11 bases between. CDR3 size: 15 residues. The CDR3 is CASSVDLGSGNTIYF. In DNA form, the CDR3 reads TGTGCCAGCAGCGTAGATCTGGGGAGCGGAAACACCATATATTTT.

This clonotype appeared many times. CDR3 DNA sequence: TGTGCCAGCAGTTTTAGACACCTCGCGGCTTTCTTT. This gives the protein CASSFRHLAAFF. The chain uses TRBV12-3 or TRBV12-4 and TRBJ1-1, with unresolved D. The CDR3 consists of 12 residues. V lost 3 bases and J 11 bases, leaving 13 bases between the germline ends.

The chain's CDR3 is CASNMGSYGYTF. In DNA form, the CDR3 reads TGTGCCAGCAACATGGGGTCCTATGGCTACACCTTC. V is TRBV12-3 or TRBV12-4 and J is TRBJ1-2; D is ambiguous. V was trimmed by 7 bases and J by 4 bases, leaving 10 bases between them. This CDR3 contains 12 residues.

The rearrangement links TRBV20-1 to TRBJ1-4; D ambiguous. The CDR3 is made up of 13 amino acids. V dropped 3 bases and J dropped 4 bases, with 9 bases sitting between them. Germline V lookup: CDR1 DFQATT, CDR2 SNEGSKA (reference sequence). The CDR3 DNA reads TGCAGTGCTAGTGCCCGGATTAATGAAAAACTGTTTTTT. This translates into CSASARINEKLFF.

The rearrangement uses TRBV6-1 and TRBJ2-1; D call uncertain. Trimming stripped 2 bases from V and 5 bases from J, with 13 bases between. This CDR3 has 15 amino acids. Germline V gives CDR1 MNHNS, CDR2 SASEGT. CDR3 residues: CASSELVVFDNEQFF. In nucleotides, the CDR3 is TGTGCCAGCAGTGAACTAGTTGTTTTCGACAATGAGCAGTTCTTC.

This clonotype has only a few counts. The rearrangement links TRBV20-1 to TRBJ2-3; 12 nucleotides align to TRBD2. CDR1 and CDR2 (germline): DFQATT, SNEGSKA (reference sequence). CDR3 size: 18 residues. Trimming took 0 bases from V and 3 from J; bases not matched to a gene: 10. CDR3 residues: CSARDPSGRAPRTDTQYF. DNA of the CDR3: TGCAGTGCTAGAGATCCTAGCGGGAGGGCCCCGCGTACAGATACGCAGTATTTT.

This clonotype was detected ten times or more. J is TRBJ2-1 and V is TRBV7-8, with D perhaps TRBD1 or TRBD2 (5 bases each). The ends were cut back, 2 bases at V and 9 bases at J, with 11 bases in the middle. CDR3 length: 13 amino acids. Germline CDR1 and CDR2: SGHVS and FQNEAQ. CDR3 nucleotides: TGTGCCAGCAGCTTAAGGGACCCCAGTGAGCAGTTCTTC. As protein: CASSLRDPSEQFF.

There are a few counts of this clonotype. The chain joins TRBV9 to TRBJ2-3, with 7 bases identical to TRBD2. The V gene end was trimmed by 4 bases and the J gene end by 7 bases; junction bases not matched to a gene: 12. The CDR3 length is 15 residues. In germline, CDR1 is SGDLS, CDR2 YYNGEE. The DNA for the CDR3 is TGTGCCAGCAGCCATCACGGGGCGGGAGCATATACGCAGTATTTT. This codes for CASSHHGAGAYTQYF.

A few counts support this clonotype. The rearrangement joins TRBV11-2 to TRBJ2-7, with 11 positions matching TRBD2. CDR1 is SGHAT and CDR2 is FQNNGV in the germline V gene. The CDR3 contains 17 residues. V lost 5 bases and J lost 5; bases outside the gene matches: 14. Written as DNA, the CDR3 is TGTGCCAGCAGCAGGAGTTGGCTAGCGGGAGGCGTAGACGAGCAGTACTTC. Encoded protein: CASSRSWLAGGVDEQYF. Full variable domain (missing parts from reference TRBV11-2 and TRBJ2-7): EAGVAQSPRYKIIEKRQSVAFWCNPISGHATLYWYQQILGQGPKLLIQFQNNGVVDDSQLPKDRFSAERLKGVDSTLKIQPAKLEDSAVYLCASSRSWLAGGVDEQYFGPGTRLTVT.

This clonotype was counted between two and nine times. The chain couples TRBV6-5 to TRBJ2-1; the D is unclear. Germline V gives CDR1 MNHEY, CDR2 SVGAGI. The CDR3 extends over 16 amino acids. Trimming took 1 base from V and 9 from J, leaving 19 bases between them. The CDR3 is CASSYFGSSSAGEQFF. CDR3 in DNA: TGTGCCAGCAGTTACTTCGGCAGCTCTTCCGCCGGTGAGCAGTTCTTC.

Only a few counts were recorded for this clonotype. The V and J genes are TRBV24-1 and TRBJ1-2; D possibly corresponds to TRBD1 (5 bases). The CDR3 has 12 amino acids. V lost 3 bases, J lost 8 bases, and 9 bases lay in between. Germline V CDR1 and CDR2: KGHDR, SFDVKD. CDR3 residues: CATSDRGGGYTF. CDR3 DNA: TGTGCCACCAGTGATAGGGGTGGAGGCTACACCTTC.

This sequence joins TRBV11-1 and TRBJ2-5; TRBD1 aligns across 7 bases. This CDR3 has 14 amino acids. J gave up 5 bases and V 4 bases, and 7 bases lay outside the gene matches. Germline values: CDR1 SGHAT, CDR2 FQDESV (reference sequence). CDR3 loop: CASSSTTGSETQYF. The CDR3 bases are TGTGCCAGCAGCTCTACGACAGGGTCGGAGACCCAGTACTTC. The full variable domain, with the rest looked up from reference TRBV11-1 and TRBJ2-5, is EAEVAQSPRYKITEKSQAVAFWCDPISGHATLYWYRQILGQGPELLVQFQDESVVDDSQLPKDRFSAERLKGVDSTLKIQPAELGDSAMYLCASSSTTGSETQYFGPGTRLLVL.

This chain links TRBV6-1 with TRBJ2-7, with unresolved D. The CDR3 has 12 residues. The V end was cut by 3 bases, the J end by 4 bases, with 7 bases between. The germline V gene encodes CDR1 MNHNS and CDR2 SASEGT. CDR3 nucleotide sequence: TGTGCCAGCAGTGAGAAGATTTACGAGCAGTACTTC. This translates into CASSEKIYEQYF.